This T cell receptor (beta chain) was observed in a study of OX40 agonist ivuxolimab in advanced cancers. Study context: Partial responses were achieved by three patients, one with hepatocellular carcinoma and two with cutaneous melanoma. Study outcomes and limitations: Compared with CD4+, CD8+ T cells on average had more expanded clones. The study did not work out the antigen specificity of the expanded peripheral T cells.

Profiling relied on immunoSEQ multiplex PCR, and the TCRdb table lists in-frame clones only, not all of them. This repertoire shows tens of thousands of clones, around 90% found once; its top ten account for roughly 0.2%. Notes on this clone: Its antigen is as yet unknown.

Autoimmune disease history or systemic immunosuppression meant exclusion. Sample: CD4+ or CD8+ T cells sorted from blood, taken in a trial of the OX40 agonist ivuxolimab. This TCR was recovered from an adult with an advanced solid tumor such as melanoma, head and neck, liver or kidney cancer.

The CDR3 nucleotides are TGTGCCAGTAGTCCCGTCGGGCAGGGGGTTTATGGCTACACCTTC. This translates into CASSPVGQGVYGYTF. The chain employs TRBV19 and TRBJ1-2; TRBD1 agrees at 7 bases. Germline V gene data show CDR1 as LNHDA and CDR2 as SQIVND (reference sequence). Germline trimming cut 5 bases from V and 5 bases from J; bases unmatched to any gene: 11. CDR3 length: 15 residues.